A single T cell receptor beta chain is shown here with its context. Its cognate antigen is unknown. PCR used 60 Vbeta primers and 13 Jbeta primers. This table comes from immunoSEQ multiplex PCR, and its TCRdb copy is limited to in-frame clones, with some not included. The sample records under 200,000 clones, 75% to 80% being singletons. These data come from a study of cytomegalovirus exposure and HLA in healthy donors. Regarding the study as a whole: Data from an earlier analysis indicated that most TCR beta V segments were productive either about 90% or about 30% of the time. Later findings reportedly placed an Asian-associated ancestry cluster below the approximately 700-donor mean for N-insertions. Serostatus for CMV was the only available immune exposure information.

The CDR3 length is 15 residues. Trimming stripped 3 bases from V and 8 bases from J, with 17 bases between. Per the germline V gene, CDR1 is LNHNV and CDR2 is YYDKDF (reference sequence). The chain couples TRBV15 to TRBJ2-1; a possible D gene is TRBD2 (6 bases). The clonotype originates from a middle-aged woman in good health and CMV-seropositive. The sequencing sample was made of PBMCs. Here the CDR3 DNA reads TGTGCCACCAGCAGCCAGAGACTAGACTTCGATGAGCAGTTCTTC. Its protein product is CATSSQRLDFDEQFF.